The present TCR beta chain was sequenced within a study of T-cell reconstitution after alpha-beta-depleted transplantation in children. Study results and caveats: A year had passed since transplant, and T-cell counts and diversity by then came mostly from newly produced T cells. Where alpha-beta T cells came from about two months after transplant was reportedly several hundred expanded graft clones. After transplant, high TCRbeta diversity at day 60 in some patients arose from surviving recipient T cells and thymic progenitors.

Construction of the TCRbeta library involved unique molecular identifiers. A single record per CDR3 protein comes from TCRdb applying MiXCR to the PCR reads. The data contain roughly 30,000 distinct CDR3 sequences, 5.5% to 8% of them singletons. This clonotype was seen ten or more times. What it binds is unknown. The sample was peripheral blood, taken 60 days after TCRalphabeta/CD19-depleted stem cell transplant. The sequence came from a child younger than two who had a stem cell transplant for acute myeloid leukemia, so the T cells may come from the graft donor.

As DNA, the CDR3 is TGTGCCAGCAGTTCGGGACGATCTCTTAACTATGGCTACACCTTC. It codes for CASSSGRSLNYGYTF. The chain recombines TRBV27 with TRBJ1-2; D might be TRBD1 (5 bases). Germline values: CDR1 MNHEY, CDR2 SMNVEV (reference sequence). The V and J ends lost 4 bases and 1 base respectively, with 13 bases between them. The CDR3 is 15 amino acids.